This T cell receptor (beta chain) was found in a study of blood T cell repertoires in COVID-19. The CDR3 covers 16 residues. V dropped 5 bases and J dropped 10; count of bases not matched to a gene: 13. Germline values: CDR1 MDHEN, CDR2 SYDVKM. Authors' analysis steps: Amplification of reference gene primers was used by the study to estimate nucleated cell counts. TCRdb's copy holds only in-frame clones and misses some; the assay was immunoSEQ multiplex PCR. From that table come the V and J calls and clone size; the DNA was used to work out D and trimming. This repertoire shows a few hundred thousand clones, around 87% found once; its top ten account for 3% to 3.5%.

The clonotype originates from a man aged 60 to 69 with acute or convalescent COVID-19. Sequencing was performed on peripheral blood. This chain connects TRBV28 to TRBJ2-1, with 11 nucleotides matching TRBD2. In DNA, the CDR3 is TGTGCCAGCAGTCCCCAAAGGACTAGCGGGCGTTGGGAGCAGTTCTTC. It yields the protein CASSPQRTSGRWEQFF.